Listed below are T cell receptor beta chains from one sample, sequenced in a study of identical twins. One entry per CDR3 protein, called by TCRdb with MiXCR from the 5' RACE reads. This sample carries about 240,000 distinct CDR3 sequences, 10% to 15% of them seen once, and the ten largest clones take roughly 4%. Another study also made use of these data, one on yellow fever vaccine responses in identical twins.

Sequenced sample: memory (CD45RO+) T cells sorted from blood. The receptor set was obtained from a woman younger than 35 in good health. The CDR3 runs from the conserved cysteine through the conserved F or W. Fields, in order: V gene, clone size, J gene, CDR3 length, CDR3 protein. Size values are once, few and many counts, or a class for expanded clones, and some rows have none.

>TRBV28|-|TRBJ1-1|15
CASSLLRTGGSEAFF
>TRBV20-1|few|TRBJ2-5|15
CSAKWTSGRFSTQYF
>TRBV28|few|TRBJ2-3|15
CATTSLGLARDTQYF
>TRBV9|-|TRBJ2-3|14
CASSAQREVNTQYF
>TRBV29-1|many|TRBJ2-1|13
CSVGLGARVEQFF
>TRBV5-4|few|TRBJ2-7|14
CASSLPGQGYEQYF
>TRBV6-4|many|TRBJ2-1|15
CASRQLAGEYNEQFF
>TRBV12-3/TRBV12-4|few|TRBJ2-2|15
CASSTNTGSTGELFF
>TRBV15|few|TRBJ1-2|14
CATSRVPGSYGYTF
>TRBV9|once|TRBJ2-6|16
CASSARTGSGANVLTF
>TRBV20-1|many|TRBJ2-1|14
CSVFGFPGSAEQFF
>TRBV11-2|few|TRBJ2-3|15
CASSLVGDGGDTQYF
>TRBV11-2|-|TRBJ2-1|17
CASSLETSGKRYNEQFF
>TRBV30|few|TRBJ1-1|15
CAWSGTGGSGTEAFF
>TRBV7-2|few|TRBJ1-4|15
CASSPRQGSFGKLFF
>TRBV5-1|-|TRBJ2-1|17
CASSLVSVTSGYNEQFF